Below, 27 T cell receptor beta chains from the same sample are listed, as sequenced in a study of tumor-infiltrating lymphocytes in primary liver carcinoma. Blood RNA originated from unsorted whole blood, with germline DNA additionally extracted. TCR beta cDNA was made from 450 to 600 ng total RNA with a constant-region primer. It was through three nested multiplex PCR rounds of slightly modified ARM-PCR that TCR beta libraries arose. The first two PCR rounds used TRBV1-TRBV30 primers with a Cbeta primer, 10 cycles each. One entry per CDR3 protein, called by TCRdb with MiXCR from the multiplex PCR reads. The repertoire includes fewer than 400,000 distinct CDR3 sequences, almost 60% of them detected once, and approximately 15% sits in the top ten. Material for sequencing was peripheral blood. The receptor set was obtained from a woman between 25 and 40 years old with primary liver carcinoma and hepatitis B virus infection.

As concerns this clonotype: This may stem from a read error, because a much larger clone lies one nucleotide away. The chain uses TRBV6-5 and TRBJ2-2, with a weak D call TRBD1 (5 bases). CDR1 is MNHEY, CDR2 SVGAGI, per germline. The CDR3 totals 16 residues. V lost 4 bases, J lost 3 bases, and 15 bases lay in between. In DNA, the CDR3 is TGTGCCAGCAGTTCCTGGGTAGGGGCCCACACCGGGGAGCTGTTTTTT. Translating it yields CASSSWVGAHTGELFF.

Comment on this clonotype: A read error may explain this, as a much larger clone is one base away. The chain joins TRBV12-3 or TRBV12-4 to TRBJ2-7; TRBD2 agrees at 9 bases. The CDR3 consists of 15 residues. CDR3 loop: CVSSFRSSGAYEQYF. In nucleotides, the CDR3 is TGTGTCAGCAGTTTTCGGTCTAGCGGGGCCTACGAGCAGTACTTC.

The V and J genes are TRBV2 and TRBJ2-1; a weak D match, TRBD2 (6 bases). The CDR3 runs to 15 residues. The germline gives CDR1 SNHLY, CDR2 FYNNEI. The V gene lost 3 bases and the J gene lost 7 bases, with 16 bases spanning the gap. For the CDR3, the DNA is TGTGCCAGCAGTGACCCGATGACGGGAGTGAATGAGCAGTTCTTC. Amino acid sequence: CASSDPMTGVNEQFF.

The genes are TRBV7-9 and TRBJ1-5; 12 bases align to TRBD1. The CDR3 sequence is 17 residues long. CDR1 is SEHNR and CDR2 is FQNEAQ in the germline V gene (reference sequence). With 5 bases clipped from V and 3 bases from J, the junction kept 8 bases outside the gene matches. CDR3 bases: TGTGCCAGCAGCCCAAGTTGGGACAGGGGGCTCAATCAGCCCCAGCATTTT. It translates to CASSPSWDRGLNQPQHF.

The V and J genes are TRBV10-1 and TRBJ2-2, with TRBD2 as a possible D gene (6 bases). CDR1 is WNHNN and CDR2 is SYGVQD in the germline V gene (reference sequence). Trimming stripped 2 bases from V and 5 bases from J, with 9 bases between. The CDR3 runs 14 residues. DNA of the CDR3: TGCGCCAGCAGTGAGAGGACTACAACCGGGGAGCTGTTTTTT. This encodes CASSERTTTGELFF.

This clonotype was detected only a few times. The rearrangement joins TRBV12-3 or TRBV12-4 to TRBJ2-7, with TRBD2 matching 7 bases. The CDR3 totals 16 residues. V shed 6 bases and J 0 bases; nucleotides not matched to a gene: 11. The CDR3 is CASSPWASGYSYEQYF. The CDR3, as DNA: TGTGCCAGCAGCCCCTGGGCTAGCGGTTACTCCTACGAGCAGTACTTC.

V gene TRBV5-5 combines with J gene TRBJ1-1; TRBD1 might be the D (5 bases). Germline V gene lookup returns CDR1 SGHKS and CDR2 YYEKEE (reference sequence). The CDR3 totals 15 residues. Between the trimmed V and J ends, which lost 1 base and 5 bases, there was a span of 15 bases. The CDR3 spells CASSLMGSWGTEAFF. Written as DNA, the CDR3 is TGTGCCAGCAGCTTGATGGGGAGCTGGGGGACTGAAGCTTTCTTT.

This clonotype came up a few times. CDR3 DNA: TGTGCCAGCAGTTACTCGGGACTAGCGTACGAGCAGTACTTC. Protein: CASSYSGLAYEQYF. The V and J genes are TRBV6-2 or TRBV6-3 and TRBJ2-7; 10 nucleotides line up with TRBD2. The CDR3 length is 14 residues. The germline CDR1 and CDR2 sequences are MNHEY and SVGEGT. The trim removed 0 bases at V and 4 bases at J, leaving 0 bases unmatched.

Concerning this clonotype: A much larger clone lies one base from this, so it may be a read error. The V call is TRBV12-3 or TRBV12-4, the J call TRBJ1-1; D not resolved. This CDR3 spans 13 amino acids. Trimming shortened V by 6 bases and J by 6 bases, and 14 bases separated the two germline ends. The CDR3 nucleotides read TGTGCCAGCAGCAGACTGACACGGCCTGAAGCTTTCTTT. Its translation is CASSRLTRPEAFF.

The chain employs TRBV5-4 and TRBJ2-1, with 7 bases matching TRBD1. V lost 2 bases, J lost 13 bases, and 6 bases stayed unmatched. This CDR3 is 12 amino acids long. Germline CDR1 SGHNT, CDR2 YYREEE (reference sequence). CDR3 DNA: TGTGCCAGCAGCTTCTTTCGGGACAGTCAGTTCTTC. Its protein is CASSFFRDSQFF.

V gene TRBV4-1 combines with J gene TRBJ2-5; the match to TRBD2 covers 15 bases. V was clipped by 4 bases and J by 2 bases; unmatched bases: 2. Germline lookup yields CDR1 MGHRA and CDR2 YSYEKL. The CDR3 runs to 16 residues. This CDR3 is CASSPGLAGGQETQYF. In DNA form, the CDR3 reads TGCGCCAGCAGCCCGGGACTAGCGGGAGGTCAAGAGACCCAGTACTTC.

The chain is built from TRBV6-1 and TRBJ2-2; no firm D call. The V gene lost 10 bases and the J gene lost 7 bases, with 7 bases spanning the gap. Germline CDR1 MNHNS, CDR2 SASEGT. The CDR3 is made up of 10 amino acids. As DNA, the CDR3 is TGTGCCAAGGATAACGGGGAGCTGTTTTTT. This gives the protein CAKDNGELFF.

This chain links TRBV10-3 with TRBJ2-3; TRBD2 aligns across 7 bases. V lost 5 bases and J lost 2; bases outside the gene matches: 4. The germline gives CDR1 ENHRY, CDR2 SYGVKD. The CDR3 covers 14 residues. The CDR3 region is CAISTKRDTDTQYF. For the CDR3, the DNA is TGTGCCATCAGTACCAAGCGGGACACAGATACGCAGTATTTT.

Comments on this clonotype: Being one base from a much bigger clone, this may be a read error. V gene TRBV6-2 or TRBV6-3 combines with J gene TRBJ2-1; 9 bases are shared with TRBD2. From germline, CDR1 is MNHEY and CDR2 SVGEGT. The CDR3 has 15 amino acids. The DNA of the CDR3 is TGTGCCAGCAGTAAGCCTAGCGGGAACTACAATGATCAGTTCTTC. Protein: CASSKPSGNYNDQFF.

This clonotype was counted many times. The chain combines TRBV6-5 with TRBJ2-5; TRBD1 is a possible D gene (6 bases). The CDR3 consists of 15 residues. The V end lost 7 bases, the J end lost 6 bases, and 21 bases lay between the germline ends. CDR1 and CDR2 (germline): MNHEY, SVGAGI. CDR3 in amino acids: CASTPLKGVRKTQYF. In DNA form, the CDR3 reads TGTGCCAGCACTCCATTAAAGGGGGTGAGGAAGACCCAGTACTTC.

Comments on this clonotype: A much larger clone differs by one base, so this may be a read error. The V gene is TRBV6-5, the J gene TRBJ1-6, with 10 bases matching TRBD1. The CDR3 spans 14 residues. In germline, CDR1 is MNHEY, CDR2 SVGAGI. This chain's CDR3 is CTSSEGQGYSPLHF. CDR3 in DNA: TGTACCAGCAGCGAGGGACAGGGGTATTCACCCCTCCACTTT.

In regard to this clonotype: This may stem from a read error, because a much larger clone lies one nucleotide away. V usage is TRBV29-1 and J usage is TRBJ2-5; D is ambiguous. The germline gives CDR1 SQVTM, CDR2 ANQGSEA. V was pared by 2 bases and J by 8 bases, with 6 bases between. The CDR3 sequence is 10 residues long. The CDR3 region has the DNA TGCAGCGTTGAACTGGATACCCAGTACTTC. Encoded protein: CSVELDTQYF.

In the case of this clonotype: This CDR3 is missing its conserved last phenylalanine or tryptophan, likely due to a read error. No DNA is shown, since the ends of the CDR3 on it are uncertain; the CDR3 is the one TCRdb lists. The chain is built from TRBV4-3 and TRBJ2-1; no DNA check was done on the table's D call, TRBD2. The CDR3 length equals 16 residues, ends included. Germline loops: CDR1 LGHNA, CDR2 YSLEER. CDR3 loop: CASSQNVAGAGDEQLS.

This clonotype was picked up a small number of times. The V gene is TRBV10-3, the J gene TRBJ2-7, with TRBD2 identical over 11 bases. Trimming took 8 bases from V and 3 from J; bases not matched to a gene: 12. Germline CDR1 reads ENHRY; CDR2 reads SYGVKD. There are 16 residues in the CDR3. CDR3 region: CAIGSTSGTSHYEQYF. For the CDR3, the DNA is TGTGCCATCGGCTCGACTAGCGGGACTTCACACTACGAGCAGTACTTC.

Concerning this clonotype: This sequence may be a read error, since a much larger clone differs from it by one base. The J gene is TRBJ1-2, the V gene TRBV29-1; D possibly corresponds to TRBD1 (5 bases). V lost 0 bases and J 8 bases, leaving 7 bases between the germline ends. CDR3 length: 11 residues. The germline V gene has CDR1 SQVTM and CDR2 ANQGSEA. The CDR3 coding sequence is TGCAGCGTTGAAGAGGAGGGGGGCTACACCTTC. Residues: CSVEEEGGYTF.

The chain carries TRBV11-2 and TRBJ1-2; D remains unclear. The V gene lost 9 bases and the J gene lost 2 bases, with 13 bases spanning the gap. The CDR3 consists of 13 residues. The germline gives CDR1 SGHAT, CDR2 FQNNGV. DNA of the CDR3: TGTGCCAGAAGCCTGGACGGGAACTATGGCTACACCTTC. Its protein product is CARSLDGNYGYTF.

There are a few counts of this clonotype. V usage is TRBV12-3 or TRBV12-4 and J usage is TRBJ2-2, with D possibly matching TRBD1 (6 bases). Trimming stripped 6 bases from V and 1 base from J, with 30 bases between. CDR3 length: 21 amino acids. The CDR3 DNA reads TGTGCCAGCAGCGTGGGGCGCGTGATTGGGGGCGCCGGTTGGAACACCGGGGAGCTGTTTTTT. Protein product: CASSVGRVIGGAGWNTGELFF.

In regard to this clonotype: Sequence at one end of the junction differs from germline and may be a read error. The rearrangement joins TRBV6-6 to TRBJ2-6; 7 nucleotides line up with TRBD1. CDR3 length: 17 residues. The germline V gene has CDR1 MNHNY and CDR2 SVGAGI (reference sequence). The chain's CDR3 is CANSYSPTGSGANVMTF. The CDR3 coding sequence is TGTGCCAACAGTTATTCTCCGACAGGGTCTGGGGCCAACGTCATGACTTTC.

This clonotype showed up many times. The CDR3 protein is CASSQLPRQETQYF. DNA for the CDR3: TGCGCCAGCAGCCAGCTACCGAGACAAGAGACCCAGTACTTC. This chain uses TRBV4-1 with TRBJ2-5; D is ambiguous. There are 14 residues in the CDR3. Germline values: CDR1 MGHRA, CDR2 YSYEKL. Trimming removed 3 bases at V and 2 bases at J, with 10 bases between.

The CDR3 reads CASRDVGGSYNEQFF. For the CDR3, the DNA is TGTGCCAGTAGGGACGTCGGAGGCTCCTACAATGAGCAGTTCTTC. The rearrangement uses TRBV6-2 or TRBV6-3 and TRBJ2-1; D tentatively reads TRBD1 or TRBD2 (5 bases each). In germline, CDR1 is MNHEY, CDR2 SVGEGT. The CDR3 loop spans 15 amino acids. Deletions cut 9 bases from V and 0 bases from J, with 15 bases between.

Of note for this clonotype: The junction and the germline gene differ at one end; a read error may be behind it. The chain's CDR3 is CANSLTSGRLSETQYF. The CDR3 DNA reads TGTGCCAACAGCCTTACTAGCGGGAGGCTCTCGGAGACCCAGTACTTC. The chain employs TRBV4-2 and TRBJ2-5; TRBD2 matches at 12 bases. Germline V lookup: CDR1 LGHNA, CDR2 YNFKEQ. The CDR3 is 16 amino acids.

This clonotype was seen at least ten times. The J gene is TRBJ2-7, the V gene TRBV11-2; a possible D gene is TRBD1 (6 bases). Trimming cost V 4 bases and J 6 bases, with 16 bases left between them. The CDR3 totals 14 residues. Germline V CDR1 and CDR2: SGHAT, FQNNGV. For the CDR3, the DNA is TGTGCCAGCAGCTCTTGGGGGCCGGGCGCCGAGCAGTACTTC. Translation: CASSSWGPGAEQYF.